One and the same sample provided the 12 T cell receptor beta chains below, sequenced in a study of robustness of blood B and T cell sequencing. The template for TCR beta quantification was mRNA, not genomic DNA. cDNA was made with a 5' template-switch oligo adding a universal priming site. A 12-nucleotide random UMI in the template-switch oligo labeled every cDNA molecule. TCRdb passed the PCR reads through MiXCR, listing each CDR3 protein once. The sample holds more than 3,000 distinct CDR3 sequences, about 54% seen once. The specimen sequenced was peripheral blood. The receptors shown here come from a human donor in good health.

The chain employs TRBV12-3 or TRBV12-4 and TRBJ2-5, with D unclear. V was trimmed by 5 bases and J by 5 bases, leaving 9 bases between them. CDR3 length: 12 residues. CDR3 in DNA: TGTGCCAGCAGTCCCAGTAGTGAGACCCAGTACTTC. Protein: CASSPSSETQYF.

This chain uses TRBV12-3 or TRBV12-4 with TRBJ1-6; 10 bases are shared with TRBD1. Trimming took 3 bases from V and 8 from J; bases not matched to a gene: 1. The CDR3 covers 14 residues. CDR3 region: CASSFGTGDSPLHF. CDR3 DNA sequence: TGTGCCAGCAGTTTTGGGACAGGGGATTCACCCCTCCACTTT.

The chain uses TRBV7-9 and TRBJ2-1, with a tentative D call TRBD1 (5 bases). Germline lookup yields CDR1 SEHNR and CDR2 FQNEAQ (reference sequence). The CDR3 consists of 12 residues. The ends were cut back, 0 bases at V and 8 bases at J, with 5 bases in the middle. The chain's CDR3 is CASSLARDEQFF. The CDR3 DNA reads TGTGCCAGCAGCTTAGCCAGGGATGAGCAGTTCTTC.

The rearrangement links TRBV6-2 or TRBV6-3 to TRBJ1-6; weak D call: TRBD1 (5 bases). CDR3 length: 16 amino acids. The germline V and J ends were trimmed by 0 bases and 5 bases, with 11 bases remaining between them. Germline lookup yields CDR1 MNHEY and CDR2 SVGEGT. CDR3 bases: TGTGCCAGCAGTTACTCAGGGTGGGGCGATAATTCACCCCTCCACTTT. Translation gives CASSYSGWGDNSPLHF.

This chain links TRBV30 with TRBJ1-2; the D gene is possibly TRBD1 (6 bases). Trimming removed 0 bases from V and 3 bases from J, with 11 bases in between. The CDR3 extends over 14 amino acids. Germline assignment: CDR1 GTSNPN and CDR2 SVGIG (reference sequence). CDR3: CAWSVAQGYYGYTF. Here the CDR3 DNA reads TGTGCCTGGAGTGTGGCACAGGGCTACTATGGCTACACCTTC.

This clonotype appeared once. The rearrangement uses TRBV29-1 and TRBJ2-4; D not certain. Between the trimmed V and J ends, which lost 0 bases and 3 bases, there was a span of 9 bases. Germline V gene data show CDR1 as SQVTM and CDR2 as ANQGSEA. CDR3 length equals 14 residues. CDR3 in amino acids: CSVEDIDDKNIQYF. The DNA for the CDR3 is TGCAGCGTTGAAGATATTGATGACAAAAACATTCAGTACTTC.

By sample share, this clonotype is large. This chain uses TRBV5-4 with TRBJ1-5; D is unclear. The CDR3 contains 13 residues. Between the trimmed V and J ends, which lost 0 bases and 12 bases, there was a span of 13 bases. Per the germline V gene, CDR1 is SGHNT and CDR2 is YYREEE (reference sequence). The CDR3 DNA follows: TGTGCCAGCAGCTTGGTACCCGGGGAACTCCAGCATTTT. It encodes CASSLVPGELQHF.

The chain combines TRBV5-6 with TRBJ2-1, with a possible D match to TRBD1 (5 bases). This CDR3 has 17 residues. Germline values: CDR1 SGHDT, CDR2 YYEEEE. V was cut by 2 bases and J by 0 bases, with 15 bases left in between. The CDR3 bases are TGTGCCAGCAGCTTCTTGGGGCAGTTCAGCTCCTACAATGAGCAGTTCTTC. This encodes CASSFLGQFSSYNEQFF.

The rearrangement joins TRBV24-1 to TRBJ1-1, with no clear D. CDR1 and CDR2 from the germline V gene are KGHDR and SFDVKD. Trimming shortened V by 6 bases and J by 4 bases, and 5 bases separated the two germline ends. This CDR3 comprises 11 residues. The CDR3 is CATSSATEAFF. As DNA, the CDR3 is TGTGCCACCAGTTCGGCCACTGAAGCTTTCTTT.

This clonotype was counted a few times. This rearrangement joins TRBV12-3 or TRBV12-4 to TRBJ1-4; 7 bases are shared with TRBD1. V trimming: 3 bases; J trimming: 4 bases; junction bases outside the gene matches: 5. The CDR3 is 15 residues long. The CDR3 is CASSLETGINEKLFF. The CDR3 coding sequence is TGTGCCAGCAGTTTGGAGACAGGGATTAATGAAAAACTGTTTTTT.

This clonotype was seen a few times. The genes are TRBV4-2 and TRBJ2-7; 9 positions agree with TRBD2. CDR1 and CDR2 from the germline V gene are LGHNA and YNFKEQ. V dropped 0 bases and J dropped 1; count of bases not matched to a gene: 7. This CDR3 is 17 amino acids long. The CDR3 reads CASSQEVLAGRSYEQYF. CDR3 DNA sequence: TGTGCCAGCAGCCAAGAGGTTCTAGCGGGGCGTTCCTACGAGCAGTACTTC.

V usage is TRBV5-5 and J usage is TRBJ2-7, with D possibly being TRBD1 (6 bases). The V end lost 1 base, the J end lost 2 bases, and 16 bases lay between the germline ends. CDR3 length: 16 residues. Germline CDR1 reads SGHKS; CDR2 reads YYEKEE (reference sequence). Here the CDR3 DNA reads TGTGCCAGCAGCTTGTCAGGGGACCCCACCACCTACGAGCAGTACTTC. It translates to CASSLSGDPTTYEQYF. The variable domain in full, with the rest retrieved from reference TRBV5-5 and TRBJ2-7, is DAGVTQSPTHLIKTRGQQVTLRCSPISGHKSVSWYQQVLGQGPQFIFQYYEKEERGRGNFPDRFSARQFPNYSSELNVNALLLGDSALYLCASSLSGDPTTYEQYFGPGTRLTVT.